These 18 T cell receptor beta chains came from one sample sequenced in a study of shared clonotypes between healthy human individuals. It was CD45RO-negative cells, positively selected for CCR7, that made up naive CD8 cells, with terminally differentiated effector memory CD45RA+ cells excluded. This table comes from immunoSEQ multiplex PCR, and its TCRdb copy is limited to in-frame clones, with some not included. The repertoire consists of around 610,000 clones, with 95% to 97% occurring once and the leading ten covering roughly 0.1%. The sample was naive CD8+ T cells sorted from blood. The receptors originated from a woman aged 25 to 45 in good health.

This chain connects TRBV7-9 to TRBJ2-7; 8 nucleotides agree with TRBD1. The CDR3 length is 14 residues. The germline gives CDR1 SEHNR, CDR2 FQNEAQ (reference sequence). Trimming took 4 bases from V and 3 from J; bases not matched to a gene: 5. This CDR3 reads CASSSPGQVYEQYF. CDR3 in DNA: TGTGCCAGCAGCTCGCCGGGACAGGTCTACGAGCAGTACTTC.

V usage is TRBV5-5 and J usage is TRBJ2-7, with 9 positions matching TRBD2. Germline CDR1 SGHKS, CDR2 YYEKEE (reference sequence). The CDR3 length is 15 residues. After removal of 4 bases from V and 0 bases from J, the junction contained 5 bases not matched to a gene. DNA of the CDR3: TGTGCCAGCAGCATTCGTAGCGGGAGCTCCTACGAGCAGTACTTC. Residues: CASSIRSGSSYEQYF.

The rearrangement joins TRBV25-1 to TRBJ2-5, with TRBD1 matching 8 bases. V lost 4 bases and J lost 4; bases outside the gene matches: 5. CDR1 and CDR2 (germline): MGHDK, SYGVNS. CDR3 length: 14 amino acids. Written as DNA, the CDR3 is TGTGCCAGCAGTGTCGGACAGGGACCAGAGACCCAGTACTTC. It encodes CASSVGQGPETQYF.

The gene calls are TRBV4-1 and TRBJ2-3; 10 bases align to TRBD2. CDR1 is MGHRA, CDR2 YSYEKL, per germline. This CDR3 comprises 19 residues. V shed 6 bases and J 0 bases; nucleotides not matched to a gene: 15. The CDR3: CASRQTALGLAASTDTQYF. CDR3 in DNA: TGCGCCAGCAGACAAACGGCTCTCGGACTAGCGGCAAGCACAGATACGCAGTATTTT.

J is TRBJ2-7 and V is TRBV28; D possibly uses TRBD1 or TRBD2 (6 bases each). Per germline, CDR1 MDHEN and CDR2 SYDVKM. V lost 4 bases to trimming and J lost 3 bases, with 22 bases between them. This CDR3 contains 17 residues. DNA for the CDR3: TGTGCCAGCAGTTCCGGCTTCCGGGGGCCGAGAAACTACGAGCAGTACTTC. As protein: CASSSGFRGPRNYEQYF.

This chain joins TRBV10-2 and TRBJ2-3; D call uncertain. V shed 0 bases and J shed 4 bases, with 11 bases lying between them. The CDR3 extends over 15 amino acids. Germline loops: CDR1 WSHSY, CDR2 SAAADI. The CDR3 is CASSESTVNADTQYF. The DNA for the CDR3 is TGCGCCAGCAGTGAGTCGACGGTGAACGCAGATACGCAGTATTTT.

V gene TRBV5-1 combines with J gene TRBJ2-2; D might be TRBD2 (6 bases). Trimming pared 0 bases from V and 4 bases from J, leaving 16 bases between. This CDR3 comprises 17 residues. The germline CDR1 and CDR2 sequences are SGHRS and YFSETQ. The CDR3 DNA follows: TGCGCCAGCAGCTTGGGTCTAGCGCGCAGTAGCACCGGGGAGCTGTTTTTT. Protein sequence: CASSLGLARSSTGELFF.

This clone was detected once. The V call is TRBV28, the J call TRBJ2-7; D is unresolved. Trimming left V 3 bases short and J 6 bases short, with 9 bases between. CDR3 length: 12 amino acids. The germline V gene encodes CDR1 MDHEN and CDR2 SYDVKM. The CDR3 DNA sequence: TGTGCCAGCAGTTTGGTGGGAATCGAGCAGTACTTC. Translating gives CASSLVGIEQYF.

This sequence joins TRBV10-3 and TRBJ2-7; 11 nucleotides line up with TRBD2. Germline V lookup: CDR1 ENHRY, CDR2 SYGVKD. The CDR3 totals 16 residues. J gave up 5 bases and V 4 bases, and 10 bases lay outside the gene matches. This chain's CDR3 is CAISVVAGGPRDEQYF. The CDR3 DNA follows: TGTGCCATCAGTGTAGTAGCGGGAGGGCCTCGGGACGAGCAGTACTTC.

V gene TRBV10-1 combines with J gene TRBJ1-1, with a weak D call TRBD1 (6 bases). The V gene lost 5 bases and the J gene lost 4 bases, with 14 bases spanning the gap. The CDR3 extends over 14 amino acids. Looked up from germline, CDR1 is WNHNN and CDR2 is SYGVQD (reference sequence). The CDR3 DNA sequence: TGCGCCAGCAGTTTGGACAGTACCGTCACTGAAGCTTTCTTT. It is translated as CASSLDSTVTEAFF.

The chain couples TRBV2 to TRBJ2-1; 9 bases line up with TRBD1. With 1 base clipped from V and 6 bases from J, the junction kept 4 bases outside the gene matches. This CDR3 is 15 amino acids long. Germline values: CDR1 SNHLY, CDR2 FYNNEI. The CDR3 loop reads CASSEGQGGFNEQFF. CDR3 coding DNA: TGTGCCAGCAGTGAAGGACAGGGGGGATTCAATGAGCAGTTCTTC.

The chain carries TRBV5-6 and TRBJ2-7; possibly TRBD1 for D (6 bases). The CDR3 sequence is 15 residues long. Germline V lookup: CDR1 SGHDT, CDR2 YYEEEE. With 4 bases removed from V and 0 bases from J, the gap between germline ends came to 14 bases. CDR3 nucleotides: TGTGCCAGCAGCGGGGGACACAGGAGCTCCTACGAGCAGTACTTC. Translated, it gives CASSGGHRSSYEQYF.

This clone was seen just once. V gene TRBV27 combines with J gene TRBJ1-4; D remains ambiguous. The CDR3 spans 14 residues. The germline gives CDR1 MNHEY, CDR2 SMNVEV (reference sequence). The germline V and J ends were trimmed by 3 bases and 4 bases, with 9 bases remaining between them. CDR3 loop: CASSLGGSNEKLFF. DNA of the CDR3: TGTGCCAGCAGTTTGGGTGGGAGTAATGAAAAACTGTTTTTT.

The V call is TRBV27, the J call TRBJ2-7; D remains ambiguous. This CDR3 is built from 14 residues. Germline V gives CDR1 MNHEY, CDR2 SMNVEV (reference sequence). Trimming shortened V by 5 bases and J by 2 bases, and 13 bases separated the two germline ends. DNA for the CDR3: TGTGCCAGCAGTCCGCAGACATACCCCTACGAGCAGTACTTC. Protein sequence: CASSPQTYPYEQYF.

The chain combines TRBV5-1 with TRBJ1-4, with D maybe TRBD1 (6 bases). Germline V gene sequence: CDR1 SGHRS, CDR2 YFSETQ. The CDR3 runs 14 residues. V was cut by 4 bases and J by 6 bases, with 13 bases left in between. The CDR3 bases are TGCGCCAGCAGCGGTGGGGGCTGGGATGAAAAACTGTTTTTT. Translated, it gives CASSGGGWDEKLFF.

J is TRBJ2-7 and V is TRBV27; no firm D call. The CDR3 consists of 13 residues. CDR1 is MNHEY, CDR2 SMNVEV, per germline (reference sequence). V lost 8 bases and J 2 bases, leaving 13 bases between the germline ends. Here the CDR3 reads CASAYGPAYEQYF. The CDR3 DNA sequence: TGTGCCAGCGCCTATGGGCCGGCCTACGAGCAGTACTTC.

This chain joins TRBV2 and TRBJ2-1; the match to TRBD2 covers 8 bases. With 6 bases clipped from V and 5 bases from J, the junction kept 6 bases outside the gene matches. This CDR3 comprises 14 residues. The germline CDR1 and CDR2 sequences are SNHLY and FYNNEI. CDR3 sequence: CASRAGEVDNEQFF. The CDR3 DNA sequence: TGTGCCAGCAGAGCGGGGGAGGTTGACAATGAGCAGTTCTTC.

The chain combines TRBV19 with TRBJ2-1; 7 positions agree with TRBD1. From germline, CDR1 is LNHDA and CDR2 SQIVND (reference sequence). The CDR3 is made up of 15 amino acids. After removal of 8 bases from V and 5 bases from J, the junction contained 12 bases not matched to a gene. CDR3 residues: CASGGTVEYNNEQFF. Written as DNA, the CDR3 is TGTGCCAGTGGTGGGACAGTCGAGTACAACAATGAGCAGTTCTTC.